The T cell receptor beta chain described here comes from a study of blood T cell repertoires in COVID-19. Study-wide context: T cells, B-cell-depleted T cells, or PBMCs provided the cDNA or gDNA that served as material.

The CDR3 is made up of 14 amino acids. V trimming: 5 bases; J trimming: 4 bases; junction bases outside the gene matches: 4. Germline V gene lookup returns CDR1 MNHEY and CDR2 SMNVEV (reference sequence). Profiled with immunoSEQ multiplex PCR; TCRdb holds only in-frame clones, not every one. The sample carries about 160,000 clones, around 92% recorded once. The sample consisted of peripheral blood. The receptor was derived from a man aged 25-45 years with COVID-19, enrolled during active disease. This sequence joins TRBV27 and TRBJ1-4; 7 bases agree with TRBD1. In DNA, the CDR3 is TGTGCCAGCAGTCTGACAGGGAATAATGAAAAACTGTTTTTT. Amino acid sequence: CASSLTGNNEKLFF.